This TCR beta chain was sequenced for a study of T cell clonality in common variable immunodeficiency. Here immunoSEQ multiplex PCR was the method, and the copy in TCRdb shows in-frame clones only, minus some. This repertoire holds 39,000 or so clones, and none appear only once. This clone was counted many times. Its antigen is not known. The CDR3 goes on 3 residues after the read ends, and that part is filled in from the germline J gene. Most patients and controls had Caucasian heritage. CDR3 length equals 13 residues. Trimming cost V 4 bases and J 6 bases; bases outside gene matches: 5. Germline V lookup: CDR1 SNHLY, CDR2 FYNNEI. General observations from the study: In common variable immunodeficiency, TCR beta chains reportedly carried fewer deletions and N-nucleotide insertions. Patient heterogeneity in the CVID cohort limited correlations between repertoire features and clinical complications.

The receptor's source is a person between 18 and 75 years old in good health. The chain recombines TRBV2 with TRBJ2-7; 8 bases map to TRBD2. The specimen was peripheral blood mononuclear cells. CDR3 DNA (partial): TGTGCCAGCAGTGGGAGCGGGGGACTCGAG. Encoded protein: CASSGSGGLE. The CDR3 reads in full as CASSGSGGLEQYF.